This T cell receptor (beta chain) was retrieved from a study of early T cells in non-severe SARS-CoV-2 infection. Attachment of unique molecular identifiers to individual cDNA molecules was performed. TCRdb recomputed calls from the 5' RACE reads with MiXCR, one row per CDR3 protein. The sample contains some 38,000 distinct CDR3 sequences, approximately 5.3% of which appear only once. This CDR3 contains 15 residues. This clonotype was seen repeatedly, ten times or more. The sequenced sample was whole blood. The sequence was obtained from an adult who was a healthcare worker with PCR-confirmed SARS-CoV-2 infection or an uninfected control (not recorded which). The genes are TRBV21-1 and TRBJ2-6. TRBV21-1 is a documented pseudogene. In nucleotides, the CDR3 is TGTGCCAGCAGCACCACAGTCTCTGGGGCCAACGTCCTGACTTTC. Residues: CASSTTVSGANVLTF.